The 7 T cell receptor beta chains below come from one sample, sequenced in a study of technical replicates of blood from four donors. Using immunoSEQ multiplex PCR, the repertoire was profiled, and TCRdb retains in-frame clones only, with some absent. Seen here are about 76,000 clones, 65% to 90% observed once, and the top ten hold 4.8%. The material sequenced was PBMCs. The receptors stem from a human donor in good health. Some clones in this sample may be carry-over from other donors' samples.

The rearrangement links TRBV5-4 to TRBJ2-5; 10 bases line up with TRBD2. The junction had 5 bases not matched to a gene; V was cut back by 4 bases and J by 2 bases. The germline V gene has CDR1 SGHNT and CDR2 YYREEE (reference sequence). The CDR3 length is 15 residues. CDR3 in amino acids: CASSRTSGDQETQYF. The CDR3 DNA reads TGTGCCAGCAGCCGGACTAGCGGTGATCAAGAGACCCAGTACTTC.

The chain has TRBV27 and TRBJ1-6; 8 bases agree with TRBD1. Trimming removed 5 bases from V and 11 bases from J; junction bases left unmatched: 2. CDR3 length equals 12 residues. Germline CDR1 and CDR2: MNHEY and SMNVEV (reference sequence). CDR3 region: CASSRQGTPLHF. The CDR3 bases are TGTGCCAGCAGTCGACAGGGGACACCCCTCCACTTT.

This chain links TRBV5-4 with TRBJ1-3; D uncertain. The CDR3 totals 15 residues. V was clipped by 4 bases and J by 0 bases, with 11 bases between them. Germline CDR1 reads SGHNT; CDR2 reads YYREEE (reference sequence). CDR3 DNA sequence: TGTGCCAGCAGCGGCTTCTCTAGCTCTGGAAACACCATATATTTT. Encoded protein: CASSGFSSSGNTIYF. The full variable domain, rest sourced from reference TRBV5-4 and TRBJ1-3, is ETGVTQSPTHLIKTRGQQVTLRCSSQSGHNTVSWYQQALGQGPQFIFQYYREEENGRGNFPPRFSGLQFPNYSSELNVNALELDDSALYLCASSGFSSSGNTIYFGEGSWLTVV.

The chain has TRBV5-6 and TRBJ2-7, with 8 bases that match TRBD1. The CDR3 extends over 14 amino acids. Trimming removed 3 bases from V and 7 bases from J; junction bases left unmatched: 9. Per germline, CDR1 SGHDT and CDR2 YYEEEE. The CDR3 coding sequence is TGTGCCAGCAGCTCAGAGACAGGGGCGGGGGAGCAGTACTTC. Protein sequence: CASSSETGAGEQYF.

The V and J genes are TRBV6-5 and TRBJ2-7; 9 bases are a match to TRBD2. Germline CDR1 reads MNHEY; CDR2 reads SVGAGI. The CDR3 has 15 residues. The V and J ends lost 6 bases and 3 bases, in that order; junction bases with no gene match: 9. CDR3 in amino acids: CASSTRTSANYEQYF. CDR3 coding DNA: TGTGCCAGCAGCACCAGGACTAGCGCGAACTACGAGCAGTACTTC.

The V call is TRBV7-3, the J call TRBJ2-5, with 8 nucleotides matching TRBD2. The CDR3 is 15 residues long. Germline V gene data show CDR1 as SGHTA and CDR2 as FQGTGA. Trimming at V came to 5 bases and at J to 3 bases, leaving 8 bases not matched to a gene. CDR3 nucleotides: TGTGCCAGCAGCCCTCTAGGGCGGGGGGAAGAGACCCAGTACTTC. It specifies CASSPLGRGEETQYF.

The V and J genes are TRBV11-2 and TRBJ2-7, with 7 positions matching TRBD1. The CDR3 spans 12 residues. V lost 9 bases, J lost 6 bases, and 8 bases stayed unmatched. Per germline, CDR1 SGHAT and CDR2 FQNNGV. The CDR3 sequence is CASKTSGGEQYF. CDR3 bases: TGTGCCAGTAAAACATCAGGGGGCGAGCAGTACTTC.